The clone carrying this T cell receptor beta chain was recorded a few times. Its target is not known. The sample holds other DNA sequences that translate to the same CDR3. This CDR3 is 14 amino acids long. V dropped 2 bases and J dropped 2 bases, with 9 bases sitting between them. Germline V CDR1 and CDR2: MNHEY, SMNVEV (reference sequence). This record belongs to a study of shared clonotypes between healthy human individuals. The wider study: Donors, aged 18 to 49, were a couple of women and three men.

CD4+ cells underwent separation, giving CD45RA+ naive and CD45RA-negative memory subsets. Clones were sequenced by immunoSEQ multiplex PCR, and TCRdb holds only the in-frame ones, with some missing. The sample records approximately 2.5 million clones, approximately 92% being singletons. Findings of the study overall: Naive subsets usually exceeded memory subsets in estimated richness.

Source material: naive CD4+ T cells sorted from blood. Subset of the sample: CD45RA+ positively selected. The TCR originated in a man aged 18 to 30 in good health. The chain has TRBV27 and TRBJ1-1; D is ambiguous. The CDR3 reads CASSLRQANTEAFF. DNA of the CDR3: TGTGCCAGCAGTTTACGGCAGGCCAACACTGAAGCTTTCTTT.